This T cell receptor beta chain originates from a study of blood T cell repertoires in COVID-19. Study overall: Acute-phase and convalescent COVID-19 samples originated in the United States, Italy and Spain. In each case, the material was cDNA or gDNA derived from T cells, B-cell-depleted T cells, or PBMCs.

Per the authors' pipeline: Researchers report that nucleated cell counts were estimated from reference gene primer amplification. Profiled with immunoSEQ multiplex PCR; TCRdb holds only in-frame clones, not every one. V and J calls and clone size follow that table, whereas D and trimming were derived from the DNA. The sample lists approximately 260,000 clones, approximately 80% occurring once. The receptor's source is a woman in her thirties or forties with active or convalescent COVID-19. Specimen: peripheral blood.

In nucleotides, the CDR3 is TGCGCCAGCAGCCGGGGGGTAGAGGGGACTGAAGCTTTCTTT. Protein sequence: CASSRGVEGTEAFF. The chain uses TRBV5-1 and TRBJ1-1, with D maybe TRBD1 (5 bases). Trimming cost V 4 bases and J 5 bases, with 15 bases left between them. The germline V gene encodes CDR1 SGHRS and CDR2 YFSETQ. The CDR3 spans 14 residues.